The 9 T cell receptor beta chains reported below all come from one sample, sequenced in a study of T cell repertoires in cytomegalovirus infection. TCRdb independently ran MiXCR on the reads; one entry per CDR3 protein. The profile covers about 400,000 distinct CDR3 sequences, with about a sixth appearing a single time and approximately 10% taken by the ten largest. Sequencing was done on a sample of PBMCs. The receptor set was obtained from a human donor in good health (CMV status not recorded). Some clones in this sample may be carry-over from other donors' samples.

This rearrangement joins TRBV18 to TRBJ2-5; 7 positions agree with TRBD1. V was clipped by 10 bases and J by 3 bases; unmatched bases: 8. Looked up from germline, CDR1 is KGHSH and CDR2 is LQKENI. This CDR3 is built from 13 residues. The CDR3 here is CATQTGTEETQYF. As DNA, the CDR3 is TGTGCCACCCAAACCGGGACAGAAGAGACCCAGTACTTC. Complete variable domain (other parts from reference TRBV18 and TRBJ2-5): NAGVMQNPRHLVRRRGQEARLRCSPMKGHSHVYWYRQLPEEGLKFMVYLQKENIIDESGMPKERFSAEFPKEGPSILRIQQVVRGDSAAYFCATQTGTEETQYFGPGTRLLVL.

V gene TRBV7-9 combines with J gene TRBJ2-2; perhaps TRBD2 as D (5 bases). The CDR3 spans 16 residues. V lost 5 bases and J lost 5, with 18 bases in between. CDR1 SEHNR and CDR2 FQNEAQ come from the germline V gene (reference sequence). The CDR3 DNA is TGTGCCAGCAGCATAACCACCGGGAATCCGACCGGGGAGCTGTTTTTT. Its translation: CASSITTGNPTGELFF.

The V and J genes are TRBV20-1 and TRBJ1-2; D gene uncertain. V was pared by 6 bases and J by 2 bases, with 10 bases between. The CDR3 is 12 residues long. Germline CDR1 is DFQATT and CDR2 is SNEGSKA (reference sequence). For the CDR3, the DNA is TGCAGTGCCCGGCACCGAAACTATGGCTACACCTTC. Protein: CSARHRNYGYTF.

V gene TRBV5-1 combines with J gene TRBJ2-2; no definite D call. The CDR3 consists of 15 residues. Germline CDR1 SGHRS, CDR2 YFSETQ. Trimming took off 0 bases at V and 1 base at J, with 7 bases between the two ends. The CDR3 reads CASSLGAWNTGELFF. The CDR3 nucleotides read TGCGCCAGCAGCTTGGGGGCGTGGAACACCGGGGAGCTGTTTTTT.

The V and J genes are TRBV5-1 and TRBJ2-7, with D tentatively TRBD2 (6 bases). Trimming stripped 3 bases from V and 1 base from J, with 20 bases between. CDR3 length equals 17 residues. Germline V lookup: CDR1 SGHRS, CDR2 YFSETQ. The CDR3 sequence is CASSSNLLASASYEQYF. DNA of the CDR3: TGCGCCAGCAGCTCCAACCTCCTAGCGAGTGCTTCCTACGAGCAGTACTTC.

The CDR3, as DNA: TGTGCCAGCAGTTTTACCCGGGACAGGGCTCAGGAGACCCAGTACTTC. Residues: CASSFTRDRAQETQYF. This chain links TRBV7-9 with TRBJ2-5, with 9 bases identical to TRBD1. CDR3 length: 16 residues. Trimming removed 6 bases from V and 5 bases from J; junction bases left unmatched: 13. CDR1 and CDR2 from the germline V gene are SEHNR and FQNEAQ (reference sequence). Full variable domain (missing parts from reference TRBV7-9 and TRBJ2-5): DTGVSQNPRHKITKRGQNVTFRCDPISEHNRLYWYRQTLGQGPEFLTYFQNEAQLEKSRLLSDRFSAERPKGSFSTLEIQRTEQGDSAMYLCASSFTRDRAQETQYFGPGTRLLVL.

This chain uses TRBV18 with TRBJ2-1; D possibly matches TRBD1 or TRBD2 (5 bases each). V was cut by 2 bases and J by 1 base, with 9 bases left in between. The CDR3 sequence is 15 residues long. Germline CDR1 reads KGHSH; CDR2 reads LQKENI. This CDR3 is CASSPTGRSYNEQFF. The CDR3 DNA reads as TGTGCCAGCTCACCAACGGGGCGATCCTACAATGAGCAGTTCTTC.

The rearrangement joins TRBV20-1 to TRBJ2-3, with 11 positions matching TRBD2. V was pared by 4 bases and J by 3 bases, with 6 bases of the junction left unmatched. This CDR3 contains 15 residues. Looked up from germline, CDR1 is DFQATT and CDR2 is SNEGSKA (reference sequence). The CDR3: CSAIPTSGITDTQYF. The CDR3 DNA sequence: TGCAGTGCTATCCCGACTAGCGGGATTACAGATACGCAGTATTTT.

This clonotype has a count of ten or more. The chain has TRBV7-2 and TRBJ2-5; D could derive from TRBD1 or TRBD2 (5 bases each). The CDR3 is 15 amino acids. Trimming left V 1 base short and J 5 bases short, with 14 bases between. Germline CDR1 reads SGHTA; CDR2 reads FQGNSA. The CDR3 nucleotides read TGTGCCAGCAGCTTAGGGGACGCTGGGTTGGAGACCCAGTACTTC. Its translation: CASSLGDAGLETQYF. Full variable domain (missing parts from reference TRBV7-2 and TRBJ2-5): GAGVSQSPSNKVTEKGKDVELRCDPISGHTALYWYRQSLGQGLEFLIYFQGNSAPDKSGLPSDRFSAERTGGSVSTLTIQRTQQEDSAVYLCASSLGDAGLETQYFGPGTRLLVL.